This TCR beta chain was recorded in a study of blood T cell repertoires in COVID-19 (TCRdb year 2020). Regarding the research as a whole: Samples from collaborators originated in the United States, Italy and Spain and spanned both the acute and convalescent phases of COVID-19. The material from the prospective study consisted of cDNA or gDNA derived from T cells, B-cell-depleted T cells, or PBMCs. Subjects who had been exposed to COVID-19, were actively infected with it, or had recovered from it provided the deeply sampled blood TCRbeta repertoires that made up the dataset. The repertoires were made available in a free public database intended to serve as a resource for research on the immune response to SARS-CoV-2. The samples were drawn from two sources: the first 160 participants of the ongoing ImmuneRACE study, and about 1,300 subjects contributed by 6 global collaborators. Nearly every sample came with metadata listing a de-identified subject ID, COVID-19 status, age in years and sex. Where available, HLA class I and class II types were taken from metadata supplied by the sample provider and were not determined by assay-based typing.

In Seattle, one collaborating source enrolled patients while the infection was active and tracked those patients longitudinally over the course of disease. Each collaborating institution followed its own protocols to collect whole blood in K2EDTA tubes. For TCRbeta analysis, collaborator samples were shipped as frozen whole blood, as isolated PBMCs, or as DNA extracted from either sample type. As for this clone: What antigen it recognizes has not been identified. No clone much larger than this one lies a single base away; base qualities are absent. Other nucleotide sequences from this sample produce the same CDR3.

TCRbeta CDR3 regions were amplified from genomic DNA using the immunoSEQ Assay, a bias-controlled multiplex PCR. In the paper's pipeline: The number of nucleated cells in each sample was estimated from the amplification of reference gene primers within the assay. To quantify the absolute abundance of each unique TCRbeta CDR3 rearrangement, sequence reads were collapsed and filtered. Productive Simpson clonality was computed per sample as the square root of Simpson's diversity index over productive rearrangements. TCRdb holds this immuneACCESS table with in-frame rearrangements only. Some clones are missing; in checked studies, unresolved V genes explain under half, and the rest has no known cause. V, J and clone size reflect that table, while D and trimming were determined from the DNA. Present in this sample are about 210,000 clones, 65% to 90% of which were seen just once. The top ten clonotypes cover 2% to 3% of the sample.

What the authors observed across the whole study: The amount of clinical and demographic metadata varied by source and participant and was provided uncurated.

This TCR came from an older woman with COVID-19, enrolled during active disease. The sequenced sample consisted of peripheral blood.

CDR3 reads: CASSQGQGNQPQHF. The DNA is as follows: TGCGCCAGCAGCCAGGGACAGGGCAATCAGCCCCAGCATTTT. Here the chain combines TRBV5-1 and TRBJ1-5; the central 8 bases match TRBD1. The CDR3 has 14 amino acids, counting the end cysteine and phenylalanine. The DNA shown is the 42-base CDR3, in frame from base 1. Per the germline V gene, SGHRS is the CDR1 and YFSETQ is the CDR2. Trimmed from V: 4 bases; trimmed from J: 2 bases; junction bases lacking a gene match: 2.